Below are 6 T cell receptor beta chains sequenced from a single sample in a study of shared clonotypes between healthy human individuals. Clones were read by immunoSEQ multiplex PCR, and TCRdb kept only the in-frame ones, dropping some. The profile covers about 820,000 clones, with 85% to 95% appearing a single time and about 24% taken by the ten largest. CD45RO-negative, CCR7-positively selected cells formed the naive CD8 fraction, excluding terminally differentiated effector memory CD45RA+ cells. The specimen was naive CD8+ T cells sorted from blood. Receptor source: a man aged 25 to 45 in good health.

This sequence joins TRBV6-5 and TRBJ2-1; 10 bases are a match to TRBD1. The CDR3 length is 11 residues. Per the germline V gene, CDR1 is MNHEY and CDR2 is SVGAGI. The ends lost 10 bases at V and 16 bases at J; junction bases unmatched: 10. In DNA, the CDR3 is TGTGCCACCACCGAGAGGGACAGGGGTTTCTTC. Translated, it gives CATTERDRGFF.

The chain is built from TRBV5-1 and TRBJ1-3; D remains ambiguous. Trimming took off 0 bases at V and 0 bases at J, with 7 bases between the two ends. Germline V gene sequence: CDR1 SGHRS, CDR2 YFSETQ. The CDR3 has 15 residues. CDR3: CASSLATGSGNTIYF. CDR3 DNA: TGCGCCAGCAGCTTGGCGACGGGCTCTGGAAACACCATATATTTT.

The CDR3 spells CSVEEGLGGNEQFF. CDR3 DNA sequence: TGCAGCGTTGAAGAGGGACTAGGGGGCAATGAGCAGTTCTTC. V is TRBV29-1 and J is TRBJ2-1, with 8 bases matching TRBD2. This CDR3 region has 14 residues. J gave up 6 bases and V 0 bases, and 4 bases lay outside the gene matches. The germline V gene encodes CDR1 SQVTM and CDR2 ANQGSEA.

The chain is built from TRBV11-3 and TRBJ2-2, with D possibly being TRBD1 or TRBD2 (5 bases each). V lost 5 bases and J lost 0, with 7 bases in between. The CDR3 loop spans 14 amino acids. Germline-derived CDR1 and CDR2 are SGHNT and YENEEA. CDR3 sequence (DNA): TGTGCCAGCAGCCCGGGACCGAACACCGGGGAGCTGTTTTTT. Protein sequence: CASSPGPNTGELFF.

V usage is TRBV27 and J usage is TRBJ2-1; TRBD1 might be the D (6 bases). The CDR3 is 15 residues long. The germline V and J ends were trimmed by 0 bases and 8 bases, with 14 bases remaining between them. CDR1 and CDR2 (germline): MNHEY, SMNVEV (reference sequence). CDR3: CASSLSFRGKHEQFF. CDR3 DNA sequence: TGTGCCAGCAGTTTATCCTTCAGGGGCAAGCATGAGCAGTTCTTC.

V is TRBV13 and J is TRBJ2-4; 9 nucleotides agree with TRBD1. Per the germline V gene, CDR1 is PRHDT and CDR2 is FYEKMQ (reference sequence). The V segment lost 3 bases and the J segment 7 bases; nucleotides outside the gene matches: 7. The CDR3 is 15 amino acids. The CDR3, as DNA: TGTGCCAGCAGCTTCCTCACCGGGACAGGGAACATTCAGTACTTC. It translates to CASSFLTGTGNIQYF. Together with reference TRBV13 and TRBJ2-4, the CDR3 gives the full variable domain: AAGVIQSPRHLIKEKRETATLKCYPIPRHDTVYWYQQGPGQDPQFLISFYEKMQSDKGSIPDRFSAQQFSDYHSELNMSSLELGDSALYFCASSFLTGTGNIQYFGAGTRLSVL.